These 17 T cell receptor beta chains were sequenced from one sample in a study of cytotoxic CD8 clonotypes in ibrutinib-treated CLL. TCRdb's table, derived via immunoSEQ multiplex PCR, lists solely in-frame clones and lacks some. The sample has some 130,000 clones, 60% to 85% seen once. Here the sequenced sample was PBMCs, taken after 24 months of ibrutinib treatment. The receptors were gathered from a human donor with chronic lymphocytic leukemia.

The genes are TRBV19 and TRBJ2-3; D is possibly TRBD2 (6 bases). Germline CDR1 is LNHDA and CDR2 is SQIVND (reference sequence). V lost 3 bases and J 0 bases, leaving 13 bases between the germline ends. CDR3 length equals 16 residues. CDR3 sequence reads: CASSIGSGVSTDTQYF. CDR3 in DNA: TGTGCCAGTAGTATCGGGAGTGGGGTTAGCACAGATACGCAGTATTTT.

The chain joins TRBV29-1 to TRBJ2-3; D may be TRBD1 or TRBD2 (6 bases each). The CDR3 has 16 amino acids. The V and J ends lost 1 base and 4 bases respectively, with 18 bases between them. Germline loops: CDR1 SQVTM, CDR2 ANQGSEA. CDR3 DNA sequence: TGCAGCGTTGAAGGGGGCGCCGGGGGCAGGGCAGATACGCAGTATTTT. This sequence encodes CSVEGGAGGRADTQYF.

The genes are TRBV20-1 and TRBJ2-1, with 7 positions matching TRBD1. The germline gives CDR1 DFQATT, CDR2 SNEGSKA (reference sequence). V dropped 0 bases and J dropped 14; count of bases not matched to a gene: 4. The length of the CDR3 is 11 residues. CDR3 DNA sequence: TGCAGTGCTAGAGATTGGGGGACAGAGTTCTTC. Translation gives CSARDWGTEFF.

V and J are TRBV6-5 and TRBJ1-2, with TRBD1 matching over 11 bases. The CDR3 has 15 amino acids. CDR1 is MNHEY and CDR2 is SVGAGI in the germline V gene. With 5 bases clipped from V and 4 bases from J, the junction kept 6 bases outside the gene matches. CDR3 amino acids: CASSRGGTGGYGYTF. The CDR3 nucleotides are TGTGCCAGCAGTCGCGGCGGGACAGGGGGCTATGGCTACACCTTC.

This clone was detected a few times. The genes are TRBV2 and TRBJ2-5; D is possibly TRBD1 (6 bases). V was cut by 2 bases and J by 5 bases, with 9 bases left in between. This CDR3 region has 13 residues. Germline CDR1 SNHLY, CDR2 FYNNEI. CDR3 DNA sequence: TGTGCCAGCAGTGAATCTAGGGGGGAGACCCAGTACTTC. Translated, it gives CASSESRGETQYF.

This chain links TRBV11-3 with TRBJ2-3; no clear D gene. This CDR3 comprises 13 residues. Germline loops: CDR1 SGHNT, CDR2 YENEEA. V lost 9 bases and J lost 1, with 11 bases in between. CDR3 in DNA: TGTGCCAGAGACCCCGGTTGCACAGATACGCAGTATTTT. This sequence encodes CARDPGCTDTQYF.

J is TRBJ2-1 and V is TRBV5-1; 9 nucleotides line up with TRBD2. Germline V gives CDR1 SGHRS, CDR2 YFSETQ. This CDR3 has 16 amino acids. V was pared by 4 bases and J by 6 bases, with 11 bases of the junction left unmatched. CDR3 DNA: TGCGCCAGCAGCCCCCCGGGCGGGAGGGCCTCCAATGAGCAGTTCTTC. Translated: CASSPPGGRASNEQFF.

The gene calls are TRBV30 and TRBJ2-5, with 8 bases identical to TRBD2. This CDR3 is built from 15 residues. The germline gives CDR1 GTSNPN, CDR2 SVGIG (reference sequence). J was trimmed by 4 bases and V by 3 bases; bases with no gene match: 10. CDR3 nucleotides: TGTGCCTGGAGCCTCCCCGGACTAGCCGGAGAGACCCAGTACTTC. Residues: CAWSLPGLAGETQYF.

V usage is TRBV5-1 and J usage is TRBJ2-6, with D possibly TRBD1 on 6 matching bases. The V end lost 0 bases, the J end lost 0 bases, and 10 bases lay between the germline ends. The CDR3 loop spans 17 amino acids. Germline assignment: CDR1 SGHRS and CDR2 YFSETQ. The CDR3 region is CASSLVGGDSGANVLTF. The DNA for the CDR3 is TGCGCCAGCAGCTTGGTTGGGGGCGACTCTGGGGCCAACGTCCTGACTTTC.

This clone has only one observation. The rearrangement uses TRBV5-4 and TRBJ2-5; possibly TRBD1 or TRBD2 for D (5 bases each). The CDR3 totals 14 residues. Trimming took off 5 bases at V and 4 bases at J, with 15 bases between the two ends. Germline CDR1 reads SGHNT; CDR2 reads YYREEE (reference sequence). The CDR3 sequence is CASSGTLSGETQYF. The CDR3 DNA sequence: TGTGCCAGCAGTGGGACCCTAAGCGGAGAGACCCAGTACTTC. The full variable domain, rest sourced from reference TRBV5-4 and TRBJ2-5, is ETGVTQSPTHLIKTRGQQVTLRCSSQSGHNTVSWYQQALGQGPQFIFQYYREEENGRGNFPPRFSGLQFPNYSSELNVNALELDDSALYLCASSGTLSGETQYFGPGTRLLVL.

This clone was counted a few times. The chain couples TRBV28 to TRBJ2-5, with 9 bases fitting TRBD2. The CDR3 sequence is 15 residues long. Germline V gene sequence: CDR1 MDHEN, CDR2 SYDVKM. Trimming cost V 2 bases and J 5 bases; bases outside gene matches: 6. The CDR3: CASSLMRGGPETQYF. CDR3 sequence (DNA): TGTGCCAGCAGTTTAATGCGGGGGGGCCCGGAGACCCAGTACTTC.

V and J are TRBV9 and TRBJ2-1; 7 bases fit TRBD2. Germline CDR1 is SGDLS and CDR2 is YYNGEE. The junction had 5 bases not matched to a gene; V was cut back by 0 bases and J by 5 bases. The CDR3 totals 15 residues. Here the CDR3 DNA reads TGTGCCAGCAGCGTAGCCGGGGGGAAGGACAATGAGCAGTTCTTC. This codes for CASSVAGGKDNEQFF.

The chain employs TRBV7-2 and TRBJ2-6; possibly TRBD1 for D (5 bases). Deletions cut 5 bases from V and 4 bases from J, with 12 bases between. Looked up from germline, CDR1 is SGHTA and CDR2 is FQGNSA. The CDR3 covers 15 residues. The chain's CDR3 is CASSPQGGGANVLTF. The CDR3 DNA is TGTGCCAGCAGCCCGCAGGGTGGGGGGGCCAACGTCCTGACTTTC. Full variable domain (remainder filled in from reference TRBV7-2 and TRBJ2-6): GAGVSQSPSNKVTEKGKDVELRCDPISGHTALYWYRQSLGQGLEFLIYFQGNSAPDKSGLPSDRFSAERTGGSVSTLTIQRTQQEDSAVYLCASSPQGGGANVLTFGAGSRLTVL.

The chain is built from TRBV6-1 and TRBJ2-7; D tentatively reads TRBD1 or TRBD2 (5 bases each). V was clipped by 1 base and J by 4 bases, with 20 bases between them. This CDR3 is 17 amino acids long. In germline, CDR1 is MNHNS, CDR2 SASEGT. The CDR3 coding sequence is TGTGCCAGCAGTGAAGTCGGGGCGGGCAGGCCAAGGTACGAGCAGTACTTC. This gives the protein CASSEVGAGRPRYEQYF.

In this sample, this clone is medium-sized. The chain uses TRBV30 and TRBJ1-3, with 9 nucleotides matching TRBD1. With V trimmed by 4 bases and J by 7 bases, 2 bases remained unmatched. The CDR3 consists of 12 residues. Germline V gene lookup returns CDR1 GTSNPN and CDR2 SVGIG (reference sequence). CDR3 sequence: CAWKGTGNTIYF. The CDR3 coding sequence is TGTGCCTGGAAGGGGACAGGGAACACCATATATTTT.

The CDR3 loop reads CASSLGGTGSNYGYTF. CDR3 in DNA: TGTGCCAGCAGTTTGGGAGGGACAGGATCTAACTATGGCTACACCTTC. V is TRBV28 and J is TRBJ1-2; 8 nucleotides align to TRBD1. Per germline, CDR1 MDHEN and CDR2 SYDVKM. The CDR3 runs to 16 residues. J gave up 0 bases and V 3 bases, and 6 bases lay outside the gene matches.

This sequence joins TRBV5-1 and TRBJ2-3; TRBD2 agrees at 9 bases. This CDR3 spans 15 amino acids. V lost 5 bases to trimming and J lost 8 bases; unmatched junction nucleotides: 12. Germline lookup yields CDR1 SGHRS and CDR2 YFSETQ. The chain's CDR3 is CASRIAGAFGGTQYF. CDR3 in DNA: TGCGCCAGCAGAATAGCGGGAGCCTTTGGAGGTACGCAGTATTTT.